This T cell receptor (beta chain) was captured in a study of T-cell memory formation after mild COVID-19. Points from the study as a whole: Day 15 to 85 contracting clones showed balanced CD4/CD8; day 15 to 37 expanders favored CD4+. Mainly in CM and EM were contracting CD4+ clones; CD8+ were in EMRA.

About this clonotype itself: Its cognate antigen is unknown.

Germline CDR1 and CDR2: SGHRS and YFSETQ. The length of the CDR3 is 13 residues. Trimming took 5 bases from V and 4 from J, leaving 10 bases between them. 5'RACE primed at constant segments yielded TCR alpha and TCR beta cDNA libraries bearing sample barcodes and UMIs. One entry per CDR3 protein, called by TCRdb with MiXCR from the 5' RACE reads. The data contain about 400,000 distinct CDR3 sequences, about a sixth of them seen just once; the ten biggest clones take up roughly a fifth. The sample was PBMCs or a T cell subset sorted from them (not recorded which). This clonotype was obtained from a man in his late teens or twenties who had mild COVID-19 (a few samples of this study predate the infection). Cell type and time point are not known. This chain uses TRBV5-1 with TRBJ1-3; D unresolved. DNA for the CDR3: TGCGCCAGCAGTATTGAGCGGGGAAACACCATATATTTT. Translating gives CASSIERGNTIYF.